Presented here are 22 T cell receptor beta chains from one specimen sequenced in a study of shared clonotypes between healthy human individuals (dated by TCRdb to the early 2020s). CD8 naive samples were obtained by positive selection for CCR7 among CD45RO-negative cells, yielding a CD45RA+CCR7+ population from which TemRA cells were excluded. Library generation was performed with the immunoSEQ multiplex PCR assay. TCRdb retrieved this table from immuneACCESS and kept in-frame rearrangements only. Not all clones are present; in checked studies, unresolved V genes account for under half, and no reason is known for the remainder. A total of about 2.1 million clones appear in this sample, 90% to 95% of them only once. More than 1.5% of the sample goes to the ten largest clones. The specimen was naive CD8+ T cells from PBMCs. The sample's cell subset or site label, in plain terms: CD45RA+CCR7+. The receptor set was obtained from a man aged 18 to 30 in good health. Some clones in this sample may be carry-over from other donors' samples.

This rearrangement joins TRBV5-5 to TRBJ1-1; no reliable D call. The germline gives CDR1 SGHKS, CDR2 YYEKEE (reference sequence). Deletions cut 2 bases from V and 1 base from J, with 9 bases between. There are 14 residues in the CDR3. As DNA, the CDR3 is TGTGCCAGCAGCTTAGACCGAAGGAACACTGAAGCTTTCTTT. Protein: CASSLDRRNTEAFF.

The chain uses TRBV9 and TRBJ1-1; 11 nucleotides match TRBD1. The CDR3 sequence is 16 residues long. Germline V gene sequence: CDR1 SGDLS, CDR2 YYNGEE. Germline trimming cut 3 bases from V and 3 bases from J; bases unmatched to any gene: 7. CDR3 sequence reads: CASSGGWDRGDTEAFF. CDR3 nucleotides: TGTGCCAGCAGCGGAGGATGGGACAGGGGGGACACTGAAGCTTTCTTT.

The CDR3 nucleotides are TGTGCCAGCAGCCTTAGGCTAGCGGGTCACGAGCAGTACTTC. This encodes CASSLRLAGHEQYF. The J gene is TRBJ2-7, the V gene TRBV6-5, with TRBD2 identical over 8 bases. The CDR3 runs to 14 residues. The germline CDR1 and CDR2 sequences are MNHEY and SVGAGI. Trimming removed 6 bases from V and 5 bases from J; junction bases left unmatched: 9.

The chain links TRBV10-3 to TRBJ2-5; TRBD2 matches at 10 bases. The last part of the DNA fits TRBJ2-7 better; the J call may be wrong. The CDR3 contains 14 residues. The germline V gene encodes CDR1 ENHRY and CDR2 SYGVKD. For the CDR3, the DNA is TGTGCCACCACTAGCGGGGAAATCATCTACGAGCAGTACTTC. Amino acids: CATTSGEIIYEQYF.

The V call is TRBV23-1, the J call TRBJ2-7; TRBD1 matches at 7 bases. TRBV23-1 counts as an open reading frame of uncertain function. There are 16 residues in the CDR3. J lost 1 base, V lost 3 bases, and 9 bases had no gene match. In DNA, the CDR3 is TGCGCCAGCAGTCACCCTGACAGGGATGAGTCCTACGAGCAGTACTTC. Residues: CASSHPDRDESYEQYF.

Details on this clone: The sample contains more than one DNA sequence encoding this CDR3. The V gene is TRBV28, the J gene TRBJ2-2; a weak D match, TRBD2 (6 bases). The CDR3 totals 13 residues. V was clipped by 2 bases and J by 6 bases, with 7 bases between them. CDR1 and CDR2 (germline): MDHEN, SYDVKM. The CDR3 here is CASSLGGAGELFF. The CDR3 nucleotides are TGTGCCAGCAGTTTAGGAGGGGCCGGGGAGCTGTTTTTT.

This chain joins TRBV29-1 and TRBJ2-7, with 8 bases that match TRBD1. Germline CDR1 and CDR2: SQVTM and ANQGSEA. The J segment lost 4 bases and the V segment lost 6 bases, leaving 11 bases of the junction unmatched. The CDR3 runs to 14 residues. This chain's CDR3 is CSVPGTGDGYEQYF. For the CDR3, the DNA is TGCAGCGTCCCCGGGACAGGAGACGGGTACGAGCAGTACTTC.

The chain has TRBV5-6 and TRBJ1-2; TRBD1 might be the D (6 bases). V was clipped by 7 bases and J by 5 bases, with 21 bases between them. The CDR3 consists of 15 residues. CDR1 and CDR2 (germline): SGHDT, YYEEEE. CDR3 protein: CASAFSAGGFYGYTF. DNA of the CDR3: TGTGCCAGCGCGTTTTCCGCTGGGGGCTTTTATGGCTACACCTTC.

This chain uses TRBV7-8 with TRBJ2-5; tentative D call: TRBD1 (6 bases). This CDR3 region has 17 residues. Germline CDR1 SGHVS, CDR2 FQNEAQ. Trimming removed 2 bases from V and 5 bases from J, with 21 bases in between. The CDR3 region is CASSLTNPGDSGETQYF. CDR3 DNA: TGTGCCAGCAGCTTAACCAACCCAGGGGATAGTGGGGAGACCCAGTACTTC.

The CDR3: CASTFTQGASNYGYTF. The CDR3 coding sequence is TGTGCCAGCACCTTCACACAGGGGGCCTCAAACTATGGCTACACCTTC. The rearrangement joins TRBV27 to TRBJ1-2, with 9 bases that match TRBD1. The CDR3 has 16 amino acids. V was clipped by 7 bases and J by 2 bases; unmatched bases: 11. CDR1 is MNHEY, CDR2 SMNVEV, per germline (reference sequence).

CDR3 nucleotides: TGTGCCAGCAGTGAAGTTGTAGGCAGGAAGACCTACGAGCAGTACTTC. Amino acids: CASSEVVGRKTYEQYF. The rearrangement links TRBV6-1 to TRBJ2-7; D remains unclear. The ends were cut back, 1 base at V and 2 bases at J, with 15 bases in the middle. The germline gives CDR1 MNHNS, CDR2 SASEGT. The CDR3 runs 16 residues.

The V gene is TRBV13, the J gene TRBJ2-7; possible D gene TRBD1, 7 bases. The CDR3 totals 15 residues. Germline-derived CDR1 and CDR2 are PRHDT and FYEKMQ (reference sequence). Trimming removed 10 bases at V and 0 bases at J, with 19 bases between. The DNA for the CDR3 is TGTGCCACCGTCGCGGGGACAGTGAGCTCCTACGAGCAGTACTTC. Translating it yields CATVAGTVSSYEQYF.

This chain joins TRBV18 and TRBJ2-7; D unclear. Trimming removed 3 bases from V and 0 bases from J, with 6 bases in between. Germline lookup yields CDR1 KGHSH and CDR2 LQKENI. This CDR3 has 13 residues. The CDR3 here is CASSPLVSYEQYF. CDR3 bases: TGTGCCAGCTCACCTCTGGTCTCCTACGAGCAGTACTTC.

The gene calls are TRBV28 and TRBJ2-1, with no clear D. Germline V gene lookup returns CDR1 MDHEN and CDR2 SYDVKM. Trimming pared 5 bases from V and 8 bases from J, leaving 19 bases between. This CDR3 has 15 residues. This CDR3 reads CASSHSQRVEDEQFF. CDR3 bases: TGTGCCAGCAGTCACAGTCAACGGGTCGAGGATGAGCAGTTCTTC.

The V and J genes are TRBV4-2 and TRBJ2-3, with D tentatively TRBD1 or TRBD2 (5 bases each). Per germline, CDR1 LGHNA and CDR2 YNFKEQ. Trimming stripped 1 base from V and 5 bases from J, with 13 bases between. The CDR3 totals 15 residues. This CDR3 is CASSQGGTNQDTQYF. CDR3 nucleotides: TGTGCCAGCAGCCAAGGGGGGACCAATCAAGATACGCAGTATTTT.

The chain combines TRBV29-1 with TRBJ2-1, with D unclear. This CDR3 region has 11 residues. Germline CDR1 reads SQVTM; CDR2 reads ANQGSEA. The V end was cut by 4 bases, the J end by 8 bases, with 9 bases between. The CDR3: CSVVYGDEQFF. CDR3 bases: TGCAGCGTTGTGTATGGGGATGAGCAGTTCTTC.

V is TRBV18 and J is TRBJ2-3, with 9 positions matching TRBD1. The V and J ends lost 4 bases and 3 bases, in that order; junction bases with no gene match: 11. The CDR3 length is 17 residues. Germline CDR1 and CDR2: KGHSH and LQKENI. The DNA of the CDR3 is TGTGCCAGCTCACAACCGTACCGGGACAGGGTTACAGATACGCAGTATTTT. Protein: CASSQPYRDRVTDTQYF.

This CDR3 reads CASSLSGASGRKYNEQFF. For the CDR3, the DNA is TGTGCCAGCAGCTTATCAGGGGCTAGCGGGAGAAAGTACAATGAGCAGTTCTTC. The V and J genes are TRBV7-9 and TRBJ2-1; 10 positions agree with TRBD2. CDR3 size: 18 residues. Germline V gives CDR1 SEHNR, CDR2 FQNEAQ (reference sequence). The junction had 11 bases not matched to a gene; V was cut back by 2 bases and J by 4 bases.

This sequence joins TRBV27 and TRBJ2-7; D remains unclear. Trimming took off 5 bases at V and 2 bases at J, with 19 bases between the two ends. The CDR3 is 16 residues long. Germline V lookup: CDR1 MNHEY, CDR2 SMNVEV (reference sequence). For the CDR3, the DNA is TGTGCCAGCAGTCCGTCCTGGACGCAGATAACCTACGAGCAGTACTTC. Protein sequence: CASSPSWTQITYEQYF.

J is TRBJ1-1 and V is TRBV25-1; possible D gene TRBD1, 5 bases. The CDR3 is made up of 12 amino acids. V lost 4 bases, J lost 3 bases, and 6 bases lay in between. Germline lookup yields CDR1 MGHDK and CDR2 SYGVNS. CDR3 residues: CASSAGYTEAFF. CDR3 DNA sequence: TGTGCCAGCAGTGCAGGGTACACTGAAGCTTTCTTT. The full variable domain, its missing parts supplied by reference TRBV25-1 and TRBJ1-1, is EADIYQTPRYLVIGTGKKITLECSQTMGHDKMYWYQQDPGMELHLIHYSYGVNSTEKGDLSSESTVSRIRTEHFPLTLESARPSHTSQYLCASSAGYTEAFFGQGTRLTVV.

About this clone: The limits of the CDR3 on the DNA are not certain, so only TCRdb's listed CDR3 is given. V usage is TRBV5-3 and J usage is TRBJ2-5; TRBD2 reflects the table's D call only, with no check against the DNA. TRBV5-3 belongs to the ORF category, with a function that is uncertain. The CDR3 totals 18 residues, both ends included. CDR3 in amino acids: CARSFGPGEGIAGETQYF.

This clone was picked up a small number of times. The chain uses TRBV29-1 and TRBJ1-1; the D is unclear. This CDR3 has 13 amino acids. Deletions cut 1 base from V and 3 bases from J, with 9 bases between. Germline values: CDR1 SQVTM, CDR2 ANQGSEA. CDR3: CSVEGFSYTEAFF. The CDR3 region has the DNA TGCAGCGTTGAAGGCTTCAGCTACACTGAAGCTTTCTTT.